Shown below are 24 T cell receptor beta chains from a single sample sequenced in a study of cytomegalovirus exposure and HLA in healthy donors. With 60 Vbeta and 13 Jbeta primers, the PCR was carried out. Sequencing was performed with immunoSEQ multiplex PCR; in TCRdb, only in-frame clones are kept and a portion is missing. Seen here are about 190,000 clones, about four fifths observed once, and the top ten hold about 1.8%. Source material: PBMCs. The receptors originated from a man aged 18 to 29 in good health and CMV-seronegative.

The chain uses TRBV4-3 and TRBJ2-2; TRBD1 matches at 8 bases. The germline V gene encodes CDR1 LGHNA and CDR2 YSLEER. CDR3 size: 16 residues. With V trimmed by 1 base and J by 3 bases, 4 bases remained unmatched. This chain's CDR3 is CASSQADRAYTGELFF. For the CDR3, the DNA is TGCGCCAGCAGCCAAGCGGACAGGGCCTACACCGGGGAGCTGTTTTTT.

V is TRBV4-1 and J is TRBJ2-7; 7 nucleotides match TRBD1. The V gene end was trimmed by 2 bases and the J gene end by 3 bases; junction bases not matched to a gene: 4. The CDR3 runs 14 residues. Germline CDR1 is MGHRA and CDR2 is YSYEKL. The CDR3 is CASSQFDRVYEQYF. The CDR3 coding sequence is TGCGCCAGCAGCCAATTCGACAGGGTCTACGAGCAGTACTTC.

This chain joins TRBV7-2 and TRBJ2-2, with D perhaps matching TRBD2 (5 bases). Per the germline V gene, CDR1 is SGHTA and CDR2 is FQGNSA. There are 13 residues in the CDR3. V was pared by 1 base and J by 5 bases, with 5 bases between. The CDR3 spells CASSLGGTGELFF. The CDR3 DNA follows: TGTGCCAGCAGCTTAGGCGGGACCGGGGAGCTGTTTTTT. The variable domain in full, completed from reference TRBV7-2 and TRBJ2-2, reads GAGVSQSPSNKVTEKGKDVELRCDPISGHTALYWYRQSLGQGLEFLIYFQGNSAPDKSGLPSDRFSAERTGGSVSTLTIQRTQQEDSAVYLCASSLGGTGELFFGEGSRLTVL.

The chain is built from TRBV6-4 and TRBJ2-7, with TRBD1 identical over 7 bases. CDR3 length: 16 residues. The germline gives CDR1 MRHNA, CDR2 SNTAGT. V was clipped by 3 bases and J by 2 bases; unmatched bases: 10. CDR3 protein: CASSENGQVGAYEQYF. In DNA, the CDR3 is TGTGCCAGCAGTGAAAACGGACAGGTCGGGGCCTACGAGCAGTACTTC.

The J gene is TRBJ1-2, the V gene TRBV18, with no clear D. The germline V gene encodes CDR1 KGHSH and CDR2 LQKENI. The CDR3 covers 16 residues. The V end was cut by 1 base, the J end by 3 bases, with 15 bases between. CDR3 residues: CASSPLVYTTDYGYTF. DNA for the CDR3: TGTGCCAGCTCACCACTAGTTTACACTACTGACTATGGCTACACCTTC.

J is TRBJ2-4 and V is TRBV19; D ambiguous. The V gene's germline CDR1 is LNHDA and CDR2 SQIVND (reference sequence). Trimming shortened V by 1 base and J by 0 bases, and 10 bases separated the two germline ends. The CDR3 runs to 16 residues. The CDR3 reads CASSIGNSLAKNIQYF. The CDR3 DNA reads TGTGCCAGTAGTATAGGCAACTCTTTAGCCAAAAACATTCAGTACTTC.

The chain is built from TRBV6-5 and TRBJ2-1; TRBD2 matches 13 bases. CDR1 MNHEY and CDR2 SVGAGI come from the germline V gene. This CDR3 is 15 amino acids long. With V trimmed by 6 bases and J by 1 base, 0 bases remained unmatched. In DNA form, the CDR3 reads TGTGCCAGCAGACTAGCGGGAGGGTCCTACAATGAGCAGTTCTTC. This gives the protein CASRLAGGSYNEQFF.

The CDR3 sequence: CASSSGTGLETQYF. The CDR3 DNA reads as TGTGCCAGCAGCTCCGGGACAGGGTTAGAGACCCAGTACTTC. The chain joins TRBV7-2 to TRBJ2-5; 9 nucleotides match TRBD1. V dropped 4 bases and J dropped 4; count of bases not matched to a gene: 4. The CDR3 totals 14 residues. Germline CDR1 and CDR2: SGHTA and FQGNSA.

The V and J genes are TRBV27 and TRBJ2-7; weak D call: TRBD2 (5 bases). The CDR3 is 16 amino acids. The V gene's germline CDR1 is MNHEY and CDR2 SMNVEV (reference sequence). The germline V and J ends were trimmed by 6 bases and 3 bases, with 21 bases remaining between them. Here the CDR3 DNA reads TGTGCCAGCAGGAAAGGCCAGAGGGTCGCCTACTACGAGCAGTACTTC. It translates to CASRKGQRVAYYEQYF.

V usage is TRBV6-5 and J usage is TRBJ2-3; possible D gene TRBD1, 5 bases. The CDR3 contains 15 residues. Per germline, CDR1 MNHEY and CDR2 SVGAGI. V lost 4 bases and J 1 base, leaving 12 bases between the germline ends. CDR3 loop: CASSSQGFGTDTQYF. In DNA, the CDR3 is TGTGCCAGCAGTTCCCAGGGTTTTGGCACAGATACGCAGTATTTT.

The CDR3 sequence is CAWTPRGKDDEQYF. CDR3 coding DNA: TGTGCCTGGACCCCACGGGGGAAAGACGACGAGCAGTACTTC. The chain uses TRBV30 and TRBJ2-7, with TRBD2 as a possible D gene (6 bases). This CDR3 has 14 residues. Germline V gene data show CDR1 as GTSNPN and CDR2 as SVGIG (reference sequence). V lost 4 bases and J lost 5, with 18 bases in between.

The CDR3: CASSEKTGASNQPQHF. CDR3 DNA: TGTGCCAGCAGTGAAAAGACAGGGGCAAGCAATCAGCCCCAGCATTTT. The V and J genes are TRBV6-1 and TRBJ1-5, with 8 bases fitting TRBD1. The CDR3 loop spans 16 amino acids. J lost 1 base, V lost 2 bases, and 4 bases had no gene match. The germline V gene encodes CDR1 MNHNS and CDR2 SASEGT.

This clone occurred once. This chain links TRBV14 with TRBJ2-5, with TRBD2 matching 11 bases. V dropped 4 bases and J dropped 2; count of bases not matched to a gene: 6. The CDR3 spans 16 residues. Germline V gene data show CDR1 as SGHDN and CDR2 as FVKESK. The CDR3 is CASSPRLAGIQETQYF. The CDR3 DNA is TGTGCCAGCAGCCCTAGACTAGCGGGGATTCAAGAGACCCAGTACTTC.

The genes are TRBV10-3 and TRBJ2-1, with 10 bases that match TRBD2. Losses at the gene ends were 6 bases for V and 4 bases for J; bases not matched to a gene: 12. Germline lookup yields CDR1 ENHRY and CDR2 SYGVKD. The CDR3 has 17 amino acids. CDR3 DNA sequence: TGTGCCATCAGGATGGGCCTAGCGGGGGCCCAATACAATGAGCAGTTCTTC. Translated: CAIRMGLAGAQYNEQFF.

The chain is built from TRBV6-1 and TRBJ2-7; D remains ambiguous. The CDR3 is 15 amino acids. Germline CDR1 reads MNHNS; CDR2 reads SASEGT. The V gene lost 4 bases and the J gene lost 2 bases, with 15 bases spanning the gap. The CDR3 region is CASSGRGKFPYEQYF. For the CDR3, the DNA is TGTGCCAGCAGTGGCAGAGGAAAGTTTCCCTACGAGCAGTACTTC.

The chain couples TRBV7-3 to TRBJ1-2, with 7 positions matching TRBD1. The CDR3 is 15 residues long. Germline V CDR1 and CDR2: SGHTA, FQGTGA. J gave up 3 bases and V 1 base, and 5 bases lay outside the gene matches. The CDR3 protein is CASSLRPGGDYGYTF. CDR3 in DNA: TGTGCCAGCAGCTTAAGGCCAGGGGGTGACTATGGCTACACCTTC.

The rearrangement joins TRBV5-6 to TRBJ2-5; 9 positions match TRBD2. Germline CDR1 reads SGHDT; CDR2 reads YYEEEE. The V and J ends lost 3 bases and 5 bases, in that order; junction bases with no gene match: 8. The CDR3 length is 15 residues. CDR3 in DNA: TGTGCCAGCAGCTCGACTAGCGCGGGGGGGGAGACCCAGTACTTC. Translated: CASSSTSAGGETQYF.

The chain's CDR3 is CASSGGLGRGNTIYF. DNA of the CDR3: TGTGCCAGCAGCGGGGGACTCGGCCGGGGAAACACCATATATTTT. The chain is built from TRBV2 and TRBJ1-3; TRBD1 might be the D (5 bases). V gave up 6 bases and J gave up 4 bases, with 16 bases separating them. The CDR3 length is 15 residues. CDR1 and CDR2 (germline): SNHLY, FYNNEI.

CDR3 coding DNA: TGTGCCAGCAGCCGCGGGACAGGGTGGAACTACGAGCAGTACTTC. Amino acids: CASSRGTGWNYEQYF. The V and J genes are TRBV5-6 and TRBJ2-7; TRBD1 matches at 9 bases. CDR3 length: 15 residues. Unmatched junction bases numbered 8, after V lost 4 bases and J lost 3 bases. CDR1 and CDR2 from the germline V gene are SGHDT and YYEEEE.

The V call is TRBV7-8, the J call TRBJ2-5, with D possibly TRBD2 on 5 matching bases. Trimming left V 1 base short and J 2 bases short, with 8 bases between. Germline CDR1 and CDR2: SGHVS and FQNEAQ. This CDR3 is 14 amino acids long. The CDR3 region is CASSLGEGQETQYF. Written as DNA, the CDR3 is TGTGCCAGCAGCTTAGGCGAGGGACAAGAGACCCAGTACTTC.

This chain uses TRBV7-8 with TRBJ2-1; the match to TRBD2 covers 7 bases. CDR1 is SGHVS, CDR2 FQNEAQ, per germline. Trimming cost V 3 bases and J 10 bases; bases outside gene matches: 15. This CDR3 has 16 amino acids. CDR3 coding DNA: TGTGCCAGCAGCTTTCGCGGGGGAGGGCCCTCTGAAGAGCAGTTCTTC. The encoded protein is CASSFRGGGPSEEQFF.

The chain links TRBV6-5 to TRBJ1-2, with D possibly TRBD1 on 6 matching bases. The germline V gene has CDR1 MNHEY and CDR2 SVGAGI. The CDR3 extends over 15 amino acids. The V and J ends lost 5 bases and 8 bases respectively, with 21 bases between them. In nucleotides, the CDR3 is TGTGCCAGCAGTGTCGTCAGGGGCGCAGTAAAGGGCTACACCTTC. Amino acids: CASSVVRGAVKGYTF.

J is TRBJ1-5 and V is TRBV19; 7 bases agree with TRBD1. This CDR3 contains 13 residues. Trimming at V came to 11 bases and at J to 12 bases, leaving 16 bases not matched to a gene. From germline, CDR1 is LNHDA and CDR2 SQIVND (reference sequence). CDR3 sequence: CAAGRDLQGGQHF. DNA of the CDR3: TGTGCCGCTGGGCGGGACCTTCAGGGGGGCCAGCATTTT.

The rearrangement links TRBV6-6 to TRBJ1-4, with D unresolved. Trimming cost V 2 bases and J 6 bases, with 13 bases left between them. CDR1 is MNHNY and CDR2 is SVGAGI in the germline V gene (reference sequence). CDR3 size: 15 residues. The CDR3 sequence is CASSYPGSGDEKLFF. The DNA of the CDR3 is TGTGCCAGCAGTTACCCCGGGTCCGGGGATGAAAAACTGTTTTTT.